The 19 T cell receptor beta chains given below trace back to one sample, sequenced in a study of cytomegalovirus exposure and HLA in healthy donors. PCR amplification relied on 60 Vbeta primers (plus 13 Jbeta primers). Using immunoSEQ multiplex PCR, the repertoire was profiled, and TCRdb retains in-frame clones only, with some absent. In the table there are 65,000 to 75,000 clones, 65% to 70% of which are singletons. The sequencing input was PBMCs. These TCRs come from a man aged 35 to 55 in good health and CMV-seropositive.

This clone has only a few counts. The chain links TRBV27 to TRBJ1-1; 7 positions agree with TRBD1. The germline V gene has CDR1 MNHEY and CDR2 SMNVEV (reference sequence). The junction had 6 bases not matched to a gene; V was cut back by 1 base and J by 4 bases. This CDR3 comprises 15 residues. The CDR3 sequence is CASSLLGGLGTEAFF. CDR3 nucleotides: TGTGCCAGCAGTTTATTAGGGGGCCTGGGCACTGAAGCTTTCTTT.

The chain links TRBV5-1 to TRBJ2-6; 7 nucleotides match TRBD1. The CDR3 loop spans 16 amino acids. Germline lookup yields CDR1 SGHRS and CDR2 YFSETQ. The V and J ends lost 3 bases and 0 bases, in that order; junction bases with no gene match: 3. CDR3 bases: TGCGCCAGCAGCTCTGGACAGGTCTCTGGGGCCAACGTCCTGACTTTC. Protein: CASSSGQVSGANVLTF. Looking up the rest from reference TRBV5-1 and TRBJ2-6 gives the full variable domain: KAGVTQTPRYLIKTRGQQVTLSCSPISGHRSVSWYQQTPGQGLQFLFEYFSETQRNKGNFPGRFSGRQFSNSRSEMNVSTLELGDSALYLCASSSGQVSGANVLTFGAGSRLTVL.

This clone was observed a handful of times. The chain combines TRBV27 with TRBJ2-1; D remains unclear. This CDR3 contains 16 residues. V was trimmed by 6 bases and J by 0 bases, leaving 15 bases between them. From germline, CDR1 is MNHEY and CDR2 SMNVEV (reference sequence). The CDR3 protein is CASRTISMSSYNEQFF. CDR3 bases: TGTGCCAGCAGAACCATTTCCATGAGCTCCTACAATGAGCAGTTCTTC.

Points on this clone: Other DNA sequences in the sample encode the same CDR3. The rearrangement links TRBV19 to TRBJ1-1, with D uncertain. From germline, CDR1 is LNHDA and CDR2 SQIVND (reference sequence). The germline V and J ends were trimmed by 7 bases and 0 bases, with 9 bases remaining between them. CDR3 length: 13 residues. Here the CDR3 reads CASIDKLNTEAFF. CDR3 in DNA: TGTGCCAGTATCGACAAGCTGAACACTGAAGCTTTCTTT.

The rearrangement uses TRBV30 and TRBJ2-7; D gene uncertain. From germline, CDR1 is GTSNPN and CDR2 SVGIG (reference sequence). The CDR3 is 15 residues long. V dropped 3 bases and J dropped 2 bases, with 17 bases sitting between them. DNA of the CDR3: TGTGCCTGGAGAGCTGTAGCAACTTCCCCCTACGAGCAGTACTTC. This codes for CAWRAVATSPYEQYF.

The chain recombines TRBV29-1 with TRBJ2-1; TRBD1 matches at 8 bases. V dropped 6 bases and J dropped 5; count of bases not matched to a gene: 9. The germline CDR1 and CDR2 sequences are SQVTM and ANQGSEA. The CDR3 spans 14 residues. The CDR3 nucleotides read TGCAGCGTCGCCGACAGGGGATGGGACAATGAGCAGTTCTTC. Translation gives CSVADRGWDNEQFF.

V usage is TRBV10-3 and J usage is TRBJ2-1, with TRBD2 identical over 7 bases. The CDR3 contains 19 residues. The germline gives CDR1 ENHRY, CDR2 SYGVKD. J lost 1 base, V lost 3 bases, and 15 bases had no gene match. This chain's CDR3 is CAISDAPWAGGRSYNEQFF. The CDR3 DNA is TGTGCCATCAGTGACGCCCCCTGGGCGGGCGGGAGATCCTACAATGAGCAGTTCTTC.

To note about this clone: Sequence at one end of the junction differs from germline and may be a read error. The gene calls are TRBV7-9 and TRBJ2-3; the match to TRBD2 covers 9 bases. This CDR3 is 17 amino acids long. The V gene's germline CDR1 is SEHNR and CDR2 FQNEAQ (reference sequence). The DNA of the CDR3 is TGTTCCAGCAGCTTTGGGAGCGGGGGGTTGGGTGCAGATACGCAGTATTTT. It translates to CSSSFGSGGLGADTQYF.

The chain has TRBV5-4 and TRBJ2-7; TRBD1 is a possible D gene (6 bases). The CDR3 sequence is 15 residues long. Per germline, CDR1 SGHNT and CDR2 YYREEE (reference sequence). The ends were cut back, 0 bases at V and 6 bases at J, with 16 bases in the middle. This CDR3 is CASSLGLQGPGEQYF. CDR3 bases: TGTGCCAGCAGCTTGGGGTTGCAGGGGCCGGGCGAGCAGTACTTC.

The chain has TRBV5-5 and TRBJ1-6; 7 nucleotides match TRBD1. V trimming: 4 bases; J trimming: 8 bases; junction bases outside the gene matches: 9. The CDR3 sequence is 15 residues long. Germline loops: CDR1 SGHKS, CDR2 YYEKEE (reference sequence). The CDR3 DNA follows: TGTGCCAGCAGCGTACGACAGGGTCAGGATTCACCCCTCCACTTT. Protein product: CASSVRQGQDSPLHF.

The rearrangement uses TRBV9 and TRBJ2-3; perhaps TRBD1 as D (5 bases). The germline V gene encodes CDR1 SGDLS and CDR2 YYNGEE. This CDR3 contains 15 residues. V was trimmed by 4 bases and J by 5 bases, leaving 17 bases between them. CDR3 loop: CASSPRTIRIDTQYF. The CDR3 nucleotides are TGTGCCAGCAGCCCCCGGACAATAAGGATAGATACGCAGTATTTT.

This clone came up a few times. The chain couples TRBV7-9 to TRBJ2-2; 10 bases are shared with TRBD1. The germline V gene encodes CDR1 SEHNR and CDR2 FQNEAQ (reference sequence). CDR3 size: 15 residues. V shed 3 bases and J 7 bases; nucleotides not matched to a gene: 5. As DNA, the CDR3 is TGTGCCAGCAGCTTGGGACAGGGGACGATCGGGGAGCTGTTTTTT. Translation gives CASSLGQGTIGELFF.

This clone was seen only once. The rearrangement links TRBV9 to TRBJ2-3; TRBD2 aligns across 8 bases. Germline CDR1 and CDR2: SGDLS and YYNGEE. J lost 2 bases, V lost 0 bases, and 5 bases had no gene match. The CDR3 is made up of 16 amino acids. CDR3 protein: CASSVDVLAATDTQYF. The CDR3 DNA follows: TGTGCCAGCAGCGTAGACGTACTAGCGGCCACAGATACGCAGTATTTT. The full variable domain, in which reference TRBV9 and TRBJ2-3 provide the parts outside the CDR3, is DSGVTQTPKHLITATGQRVTLRCSPRSGDLSVYWYQQSLDQGLQFLIQYYNGEERAKGNILERFSAQQFPDLHSELNLSSLELGDSALYFCASSVDVLAATDTQYFGPGTRLTVL.

This rearrangement joins TRBV6-5 to TRBJ2-1, with D unresolved. The CDR3 extends over 13 amino acids. V lost 2 bases and J lost 4, with 6 bases in between. Germline CDR1 is MNHEY and CDR2 is SVGAGI. CDR3 loop: CASSYGTYNEQFF. The DNA for the CDR3 is TGTGCCAGCAGTTACGGCACGTACAATGAGCAGTTCTTC.

This clone was counted a single time. The V call is TRBV7-8, the J call TRBJ2-5; possibly TRBD2 for D (6 bases). V lost 7 bases and J 0 bases, leaving 15 bases between the germline ends. CDR1 is SGHVS, CDR2 FQNEAQ, per germline. This CDR3 spans 15 amino acids. In nucleotides, the CDR3 is TGTGCCAGCACCCGGGATAGCGGATACCAAGAGACCCAGTACTTC. This codes for CASTRDSGYQETQYF.

The chain couples TRBV6-1 to TRBJ1-5, with TRBD1 identical over 9 bases. CDR3 length: 16 amino acids. The germline V gene encodes CDR1 MNHNS and CDR2 SASEGT. J gave up 7 bases and V 0 bases, and 7 bases lay outside the gene matches. CDR3 amino acids: CASSEANRGPGQPQHF. The DNA for the CDR3 is TGTGCCAGCAGTGAAGCTAACAGGGGGCCGGGACAGCCCCAGCATTTT.

This sequence joins TRBV2 and TRBJ2-7; D may be TRBD2 (6 bases). Trimming left V 4 bases short and J 0 bases short, with 13 bases between. The CDR3 is 15 residues long. Germline loops: CDR1 SNHLY, CDR2 FYNNEI. The CDR3 DNA reads as TGTGCCAGCAGTGCAGGCACCGGGAGCTCCTACGAGCAGTACTTC. As protein: CASSAGTGSSYEQYF.

This sequence joins TRBV6-1 and TRBJ1-1; D gene uncertain. The germline V gene encodes CDR1 MNHNS and CDR2 SASEGT. Trimming stripped 6 bases from V and 7 bases from J, with 9 bases between. This CDR3 spans 11 amino acids. CDR3 residues: CASRTRFEAFF. CDR3 sequence (DNA): TGTGCCAGCAGGACACGGTTTGAAGCTTTCTTT.

The chain combines TRBV4-2 with TRBJ1-5, with 7 bases that match TRBD1. Germline V gene data show CDR1 as LGHNA and CDR2 as YNFKEQ. The CDR3 is 18 amino acids. The V gene end was trimmed by 5 bases and the J gene end by 3 bases; junction bases not matched to a gene: 16. The CDR3 here is CASSFYRGRGVFNQPQHF. DNA of the CDR3: TGTGCCAGCAGCTTTTACAGGGGTCGCGGAGTATTCAATCAGCCCCAGCATTTT.